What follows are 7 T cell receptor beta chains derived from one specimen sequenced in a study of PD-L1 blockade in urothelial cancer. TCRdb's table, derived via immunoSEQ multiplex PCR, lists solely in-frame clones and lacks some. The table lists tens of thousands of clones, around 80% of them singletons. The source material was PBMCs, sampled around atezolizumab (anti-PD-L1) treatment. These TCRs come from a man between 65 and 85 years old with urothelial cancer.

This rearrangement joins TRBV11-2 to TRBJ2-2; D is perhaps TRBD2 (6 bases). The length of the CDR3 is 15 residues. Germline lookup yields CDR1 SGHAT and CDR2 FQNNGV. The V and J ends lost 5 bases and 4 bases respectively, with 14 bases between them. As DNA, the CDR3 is TGTGCCAGCAGCCCTCCGGGGGTCGTCACCGGGGAGCTGTTTTTT. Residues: CASSPPGVVTGELFF.

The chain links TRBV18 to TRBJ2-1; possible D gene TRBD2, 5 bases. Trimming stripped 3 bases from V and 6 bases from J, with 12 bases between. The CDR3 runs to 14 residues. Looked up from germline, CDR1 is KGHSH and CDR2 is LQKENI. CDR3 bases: TGTGCCAGCTCACCGACTAACCCTCGCAATGAGCAGTTCTTC. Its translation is CASSPTNPRNEQFF.

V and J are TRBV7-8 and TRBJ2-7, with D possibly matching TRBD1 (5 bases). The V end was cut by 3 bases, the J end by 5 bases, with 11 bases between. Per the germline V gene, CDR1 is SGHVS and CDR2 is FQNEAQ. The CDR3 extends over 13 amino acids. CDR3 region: CASSFVRAHEQYF. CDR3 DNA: TGTGCCAGCAGCTTTGTCAGGGCTCACGAGCAGTACTTC.

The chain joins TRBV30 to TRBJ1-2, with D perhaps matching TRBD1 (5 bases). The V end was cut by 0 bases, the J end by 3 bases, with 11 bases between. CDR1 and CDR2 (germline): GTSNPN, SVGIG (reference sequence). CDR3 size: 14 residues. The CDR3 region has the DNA TGTGCCTGGAGTGTAAATATGGGGCACTATGGCTACACCTTC. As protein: CAWSVNMGHYGYTF.

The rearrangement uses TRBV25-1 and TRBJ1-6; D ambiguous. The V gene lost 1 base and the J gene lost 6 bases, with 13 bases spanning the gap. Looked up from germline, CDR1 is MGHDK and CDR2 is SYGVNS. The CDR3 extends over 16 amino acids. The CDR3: CASSESVRKSNSPLHF. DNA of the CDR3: TGTGCCAGCAGTGAATCTGTCCGAAAGAGTAATTCACCCCTCCACTTT.

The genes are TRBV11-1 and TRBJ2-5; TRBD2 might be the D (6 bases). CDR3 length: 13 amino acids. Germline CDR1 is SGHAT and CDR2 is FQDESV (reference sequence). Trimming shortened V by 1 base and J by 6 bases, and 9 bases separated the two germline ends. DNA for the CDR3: TGTGCCAGCAGCTTAGGGACTACGAAGACCCAGTACTTC. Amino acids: CASSLGTTKTQYF.

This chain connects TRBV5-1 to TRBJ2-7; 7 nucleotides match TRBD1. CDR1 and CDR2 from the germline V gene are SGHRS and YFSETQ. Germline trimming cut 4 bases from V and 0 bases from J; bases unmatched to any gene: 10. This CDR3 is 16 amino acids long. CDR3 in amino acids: CASSPQGPGSSYEQYF. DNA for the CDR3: TGCGCCAGCAGCCCACAGGGGCCGGGAAGCTCCTACGAGCAGTACTTC.